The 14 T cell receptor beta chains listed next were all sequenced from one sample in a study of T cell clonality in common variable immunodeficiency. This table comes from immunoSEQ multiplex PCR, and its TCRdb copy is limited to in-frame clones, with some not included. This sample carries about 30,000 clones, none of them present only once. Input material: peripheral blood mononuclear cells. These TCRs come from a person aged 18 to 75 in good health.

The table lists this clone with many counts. Incomplete CDR3 DNA: TGTGCCAGCACCGGACAGGGATTCGCCGGGGAG. This encodes CASTGQGFAGE. The CDR3, in full, reads CASTGQGFAGELFF. V gene TRBV7-9 combines with J gene TRBJ2-2, with 8 bases lining up with TRBD1. The read ends 3 residues before the CDR3 terminus; that terminus is restored from the germline J gene. V lost 7 bases and J lost 6; bases outside the gene matches: 7. The germline gives CDR1 SEHNR, CDR2 FQNEAQ (reference sequence). CDR3 length: 14 amino acids.

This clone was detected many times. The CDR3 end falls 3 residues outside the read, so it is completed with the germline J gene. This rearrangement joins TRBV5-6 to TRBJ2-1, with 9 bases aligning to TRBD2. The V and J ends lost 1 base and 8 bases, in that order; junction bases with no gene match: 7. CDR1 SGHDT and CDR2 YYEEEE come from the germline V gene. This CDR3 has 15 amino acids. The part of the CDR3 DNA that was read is TGTGCCAGCAGCTTGTGTGAGCGGGGGGAGGATGAG. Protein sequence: CASSLCERGEDE. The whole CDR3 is CASSLCERGEDEQFF.

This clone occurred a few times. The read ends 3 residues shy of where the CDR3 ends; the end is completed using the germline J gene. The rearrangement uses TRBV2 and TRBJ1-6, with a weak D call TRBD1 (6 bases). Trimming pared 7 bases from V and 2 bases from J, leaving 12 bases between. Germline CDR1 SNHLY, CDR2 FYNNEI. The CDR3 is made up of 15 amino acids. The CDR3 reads CASNRQGPYNSPLHF. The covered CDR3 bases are TGTGCCAGCAACCGGCAGGGGCCCTATAATTCACCC.

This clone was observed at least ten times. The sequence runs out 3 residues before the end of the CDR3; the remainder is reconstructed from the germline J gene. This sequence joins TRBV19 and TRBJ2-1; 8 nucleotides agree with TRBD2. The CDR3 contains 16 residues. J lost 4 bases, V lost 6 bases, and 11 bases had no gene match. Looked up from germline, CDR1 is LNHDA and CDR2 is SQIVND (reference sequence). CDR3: CASRPRGGALYNEQFF. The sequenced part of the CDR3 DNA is TGTGCCAGTAGACCCCGGGGGGGCGCCTTATACAATGAG.

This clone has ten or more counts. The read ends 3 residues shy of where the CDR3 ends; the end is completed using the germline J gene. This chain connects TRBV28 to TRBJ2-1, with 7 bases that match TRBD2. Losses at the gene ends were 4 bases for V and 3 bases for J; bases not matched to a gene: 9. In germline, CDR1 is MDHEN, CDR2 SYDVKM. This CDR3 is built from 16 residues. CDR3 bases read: TGTGCCAGCAGTTCCCCTGGGCGGGGGAACTACAATGAG. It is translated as CASSSPGRGNYNE. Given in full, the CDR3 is CASSSPGRGNYNEQFF.

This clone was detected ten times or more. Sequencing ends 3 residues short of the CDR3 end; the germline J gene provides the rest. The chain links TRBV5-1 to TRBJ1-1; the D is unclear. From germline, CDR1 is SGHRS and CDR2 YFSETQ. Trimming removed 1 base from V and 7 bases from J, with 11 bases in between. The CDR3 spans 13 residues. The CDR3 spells CASSLTTQSEAFF. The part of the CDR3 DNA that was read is TGCGCCAGCAGCTTGACAACACAGAGTGAA.

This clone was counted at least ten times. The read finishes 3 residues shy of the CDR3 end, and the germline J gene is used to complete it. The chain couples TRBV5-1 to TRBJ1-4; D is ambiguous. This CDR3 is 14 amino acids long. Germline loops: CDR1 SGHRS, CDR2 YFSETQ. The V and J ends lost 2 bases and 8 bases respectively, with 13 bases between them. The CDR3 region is CASSLDGFSEKLFF. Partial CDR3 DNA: TGCGCCAGCAGCTTAGACGGGTTCAGCGAAAAA.

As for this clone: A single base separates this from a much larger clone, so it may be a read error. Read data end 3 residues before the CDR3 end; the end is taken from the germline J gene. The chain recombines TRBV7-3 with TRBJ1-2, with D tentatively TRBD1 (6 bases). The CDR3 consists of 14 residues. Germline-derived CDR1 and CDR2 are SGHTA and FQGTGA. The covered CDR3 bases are TGTGCCAGCGGCTTAGCGGGGGCCGTGGGAGGC. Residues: CASGLAGAVGG. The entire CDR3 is CASGLAGAVGGYTF. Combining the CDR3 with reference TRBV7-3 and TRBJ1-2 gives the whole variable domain GAGVSQTPSNKVTEKGKYVELRCDPISGHTALYWYRQSLGQGPEFLIYFQGTGAADDSGLPNDRFFAVRPEGSVSTLKIQRTERGDSAVYLCASGLAGAVGGYTFGSGTRLTVV.

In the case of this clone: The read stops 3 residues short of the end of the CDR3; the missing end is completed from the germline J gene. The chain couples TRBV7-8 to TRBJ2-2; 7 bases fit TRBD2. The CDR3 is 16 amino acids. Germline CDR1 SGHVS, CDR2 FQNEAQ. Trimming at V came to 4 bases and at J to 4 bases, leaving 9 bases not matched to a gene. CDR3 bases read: TGTGCCAGCAGCTCTGGGAGGGCAGGGCCCACCGGGGAG. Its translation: CASSSGRAGPTGE. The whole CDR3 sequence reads CASSSGRAGPTGELFF.

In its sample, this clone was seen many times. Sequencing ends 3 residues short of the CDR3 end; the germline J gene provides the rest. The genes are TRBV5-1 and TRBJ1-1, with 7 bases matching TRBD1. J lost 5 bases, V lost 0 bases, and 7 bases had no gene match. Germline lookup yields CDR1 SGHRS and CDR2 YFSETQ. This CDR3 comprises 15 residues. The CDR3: CASSLGPGGKTEAFF. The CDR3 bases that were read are TGCGCCAGCAGCTTGGGCCCAGGGGGAAAGACTGAA.

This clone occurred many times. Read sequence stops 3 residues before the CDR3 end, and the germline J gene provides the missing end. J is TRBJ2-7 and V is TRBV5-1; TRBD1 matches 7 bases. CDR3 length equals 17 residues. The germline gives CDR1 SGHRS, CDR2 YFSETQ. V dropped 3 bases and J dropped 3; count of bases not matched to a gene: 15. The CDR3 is CASSSYRGQGPLYEQYF. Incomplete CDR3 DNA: TGCGCCAGCAGCTCATACAGGGGCCAAGGTCCCCTCTACGAG.

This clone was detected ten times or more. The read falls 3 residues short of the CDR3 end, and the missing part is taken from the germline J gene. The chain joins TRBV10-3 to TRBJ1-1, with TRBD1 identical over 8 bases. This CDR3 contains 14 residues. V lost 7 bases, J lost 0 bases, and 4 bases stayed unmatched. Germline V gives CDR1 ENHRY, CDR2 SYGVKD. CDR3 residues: CAITIQGVNTEAFF. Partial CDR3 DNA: TGTGCCATCACCATACAGGGGGTGAACACTGAA.

Incomplete CDR3 DNA: TGTGCCAGCAGCTCGCAGGCCGCCGGAGCCTACGAG. Protein sequence: CASSSQAAGAYE. The whole CDR3 region reads CASSSQAAGAYEQYF. The gene calls are TRBV7-6 and TRBJ2-7; D is undetermined. The read stops 3 residues short of the end of the CDR3; the missing end is completed from the germline J gene. V lost 4 bases and J 2 bases, leaving 15 bases between the germline ends. The CDR3 consists of 15 residues. CDR1 is SGHVS and CDR2 is FNYEAQ in the germline V gene.

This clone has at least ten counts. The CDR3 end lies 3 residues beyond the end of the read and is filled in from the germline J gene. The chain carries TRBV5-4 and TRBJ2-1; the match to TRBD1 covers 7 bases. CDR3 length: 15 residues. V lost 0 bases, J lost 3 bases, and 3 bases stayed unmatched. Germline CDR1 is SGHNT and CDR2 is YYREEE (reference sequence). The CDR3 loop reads CASSLAGTVYNEQFF. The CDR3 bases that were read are TGTGCCAGCAGCTTGGCGGGGACAGTCTACAATGAG. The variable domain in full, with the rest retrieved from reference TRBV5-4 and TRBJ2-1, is ETGVTQSPTHLIKTRGQQVTLRCSSQSGHNTVSWYQQALGQGPQFIFQYYREEENGRGNFPPRFSGLQFPNYSSELNVNALELDDSALYLCASSLAGTVYNEQFFGPGTRLTVL.